The subject of this entry is one T cell receptor beta chain. Its antigen is unknown. The sample belongs to a study of cytomegalovirus exposure and HLA in healthy donors. Turning to the study itself: Unique TCRs numbering approximately 80 million, obtained from HLA-typed donors, made up an early data release. Study findings and constraints: In an earlier analysis, most TCR beta V segments were productive about 87% or about 30% of the time. Presence/absence comparisons presumed near-even sequencing depth among donors. As a later analysis showed, several of the most significant clusters appeared to be linked to common viral pathogens.

PCR used 60 Vbeta primers and 13 Jbeta primers. Profiling relied on immunoSEQ multiplex PCR, and the TCRdb table lists in-frame clones only, not all of them. The listing contains 100,000 to 150,000 clones. The source material was PBMCs. The sequence was obtained from a woman in her forties in good health and CMV-seropositive.

CDR3 loop: CASSLNRDQPQHF. The CDR3 coding sequence is TGTGCCAGCAGCCTTAACAGGGATCAGCCCCAGCATTTT. J is TRBJ1-5 and V is TRBV6-1; D is possibly TRBD1 (6 bases). Germline V gene sequence: CDR1 MNHNS, CDR2 SASEGT. This CDR3 contains 13 residues. Trimming left V 6 bases short and J 5 bases short, with 11 bases between.